This T cell receptor beta chain was observed in a study of control samples from healthy donors and cancer patients. Germline V gene lookup returns CDR1 SQVTM and CDR2 ANQGSEA. The CDR3 is 14 amino acids. With V trimmed by 5 bases and J by 1 base, 6 bases remained unmatched. Profiling relied on immunoSEQ multiplex PCR, and the TCRdb table lists in-frame clones only, not all of them. The table lists approximately 100,000 clones, roughly four fifths of them singletons, with roughly 2% in the top ten. The TCR comes from a man in his sixties in good health. The sequenced sample consisted of blood. The chain links TRBV29-1 to TRBJ1-1; the match to TRBD1 covers 8 bases. The CDR3 DNA follows: TGCAGCGTTAGGACAGGGTATGGGAACACTGAAGCTTTCTTT. Its protein is CSVRTGYGNTEAFF.